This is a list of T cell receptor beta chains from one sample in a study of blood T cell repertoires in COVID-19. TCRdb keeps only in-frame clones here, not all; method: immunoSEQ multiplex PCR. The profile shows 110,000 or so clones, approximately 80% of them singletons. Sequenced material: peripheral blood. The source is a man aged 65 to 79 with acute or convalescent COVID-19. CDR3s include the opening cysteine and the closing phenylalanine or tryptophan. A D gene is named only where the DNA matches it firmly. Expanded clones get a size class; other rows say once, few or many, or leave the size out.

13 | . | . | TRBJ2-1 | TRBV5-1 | TGCGCCAGCAGCAACACGGGTAGCCCAGAGCAGTTCTTC | CASSNTGSPEQFF
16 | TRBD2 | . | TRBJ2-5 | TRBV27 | TGTGCCAGCAGTTTAGATTTGGCGCGGGGGAAAGAGACCCAGTACTTC | CASSLDLARGKETQYF
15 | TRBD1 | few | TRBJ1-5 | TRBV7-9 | TGTGCCAGCAGCCCAGGGACAGGGCGCAATCAGCCCCAGCATTTT | CASSPGTGRNQPQHF
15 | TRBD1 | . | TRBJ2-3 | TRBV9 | TGTGCCAGCAGCGTAGAACAGGGGAGCACAGATACGCAGTATTTT | CASSVEQGSTDTQYF
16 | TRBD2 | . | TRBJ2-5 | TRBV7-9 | TGTGCCAGCAGCTTAGCTGGTTTTAATGAGCGGGGGTTTCTGTACTTC | CASSLAGFNERGFLYF
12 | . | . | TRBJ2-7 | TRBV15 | TGTGCCACCAGCAGAGGTAGCTACGAGCAGTACTTC | CATSRGSYEQYF
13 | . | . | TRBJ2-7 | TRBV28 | TGTGCCAGCAGTAACGGGATCCGCGCCGGGGAGTACTTC | CASSNGIRAGEYF
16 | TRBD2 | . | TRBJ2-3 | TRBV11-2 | TGTGCCAGCAGCTCGCAGACTAGCGGGATGACGTATACGCAGTATTTT | CASSSQTSGMTYTQYF
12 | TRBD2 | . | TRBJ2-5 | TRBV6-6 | TGTGCCAGCACCCCCGGGGGGGAGACCCAGTACTTC | CASTPGGETQYF
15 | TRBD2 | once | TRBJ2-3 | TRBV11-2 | TGTGCCAGCAGCCCGACTAGCGGGGGCACAGATACGCAGTATTTT | CASSPTSGGTDTQYF
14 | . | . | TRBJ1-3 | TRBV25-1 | TGTGCCAGCAGTAGCGCCGGCTCTGGAAACACCATATATTTT | CASSSAGSGNTIYF
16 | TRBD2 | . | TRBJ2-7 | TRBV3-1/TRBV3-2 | TGTGCCAGCAGCCATAGCTTAGCGGGGGGACTCTACGAGCAGTACTTC | CASSHSLAGGLYEQYF
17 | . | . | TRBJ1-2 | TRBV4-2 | TGTGCCAGCAGCCAAGATTTTGGCGACAGGTATCCCGAGGGCTACACCTTC | CASSQDFGDRYPEGYTF
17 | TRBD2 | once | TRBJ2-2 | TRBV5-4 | TGTGCCAGCAGCTCGGAAATAGCGGGAGGGCCTTCCGGGGAGCTGTTTTTT | CASSSEIAGGPSGELFF
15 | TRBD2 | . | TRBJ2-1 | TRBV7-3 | TGTGCCAGCAGCTCGCTAGCGGGGGCCTACAATGAGCAGTTCTTC | CASSSLAGAYNEQFF
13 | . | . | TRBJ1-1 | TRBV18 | TGTGCCAGCTCGGAAGGAGGGAACACTGAAGCTTTCTTT | CASSEGGNTEAFF
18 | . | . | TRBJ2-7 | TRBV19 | TGTGCCAGTAGCACTATATCTCGTTCCGGCGGCGTTTTTAGGGAGCAGTACTTC | CASSTISRSGGVFREQYF
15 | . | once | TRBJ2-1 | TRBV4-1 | TGCGCCAGCGGGGCCGGGACACAATCCTACAATGAGCAGTTCTTC | CASGAGTQSYNEQFF
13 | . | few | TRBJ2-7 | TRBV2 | TGTGCCAGCAGTGATCAGGGGAACTACGAGCAGTACTTC | CASSDQGNYEQYF
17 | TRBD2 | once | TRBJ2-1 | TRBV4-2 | TGTGCCAGCAGTCCAACAGGGACTAGCGGTTCCTACAATGAGCAGTTCTTC | CASSPTGTSGSYNEQFF
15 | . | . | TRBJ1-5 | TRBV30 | TGTGCCTGGAGGCCCTTTGGAGGGGAATTAAGGGCCCAGCATTTT | CAWRPFGGELRAQHF
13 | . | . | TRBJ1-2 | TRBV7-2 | TGTGCCAGCAGTAAAGGACAGAGCGTGGGCTACACCTTC | CASSKGQSVGYTF
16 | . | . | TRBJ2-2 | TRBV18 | TGTGCCAGCTCACCACAGGGGCCTCCGAACACCGGGGAGCTGTTTTTT | CASSPQGPPNTGELFF
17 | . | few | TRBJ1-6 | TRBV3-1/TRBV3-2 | TGTGCCAGCAGCCAAGTCCCGGGGATCTCCTATAATTCACCCCTCCACTTT | CASSQVPGISYNSPLHF
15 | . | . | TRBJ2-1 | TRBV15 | TGTGCCACCAGCAGAGTTCCAGGGGTCTCAGATGAGCAGTTCTTC | CATSRVPGVSDEQFF
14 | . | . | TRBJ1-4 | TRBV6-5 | TGTGCCAGCGGACGACAGGCCTCTAATGAAAAACTGTTTTTT | CASGRQASNEKLFF
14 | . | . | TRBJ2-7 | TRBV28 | TGTGCCAGCATGTGGGGGGGGGCGGACTACGAGCAGTACTTC | CASMWGGADYEQYF
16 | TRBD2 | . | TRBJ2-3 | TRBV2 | TGTGCCAGCAGTGAACTAGGGGGACTAGTCACAGATACGCAGTATTTT | CASSELGGLVTDTQYF
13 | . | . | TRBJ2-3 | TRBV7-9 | TGTGCCAGCAGCCTTCTTAGCGGAGATACGCAGTATTTT | CASSLLSGDTQYF
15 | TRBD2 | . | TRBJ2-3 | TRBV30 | TGTGCCTGGAGTGGACTAGCGGGAGGGGGGGATACGCAGTATTTT | CAWSGLAGGGDTQYF
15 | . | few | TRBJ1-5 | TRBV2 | TGTGCCAGCAGTGCACAGACATATAGCAATCAGCCCCAGCATTTT | CASSAQTYSNQPQHF
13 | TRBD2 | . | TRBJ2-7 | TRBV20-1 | TGCAGTGCTAGTTATAGCGGGAGAGTCGAGCAGTACTTC | CSASYSGRVEQYF
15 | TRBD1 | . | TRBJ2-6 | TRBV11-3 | TGTGCCAGCAGCCTGGGGACAGCTGGGGCCAACGTCCTGACTTTC | CASSLGTAGANVLTF
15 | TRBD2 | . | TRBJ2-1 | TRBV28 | TGTGCCAGCAGCACACTAAATAGCGGGGATCGAAGGCAGTTCTTC | CASSTLNSGDRRQFF
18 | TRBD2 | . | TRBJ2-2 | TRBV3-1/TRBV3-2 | TGTGCCAGCAGCCAAGTTGTAGCGGGAGGGTGGAACACCGGGGAGCTGTTTTTT | CASSQVVAGGWNTGELFF
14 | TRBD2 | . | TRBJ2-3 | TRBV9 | TGTGCCAGCAGCGACCGGGGGGAGACAGATACGCAGTATTTT | CASSDRGETDTQYF
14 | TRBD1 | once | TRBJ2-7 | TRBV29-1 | TGCAGCGTTCTTCCTGGGACAGGTACCTACGAGCAGTACTTC | CSVLPGTGTYEQYF
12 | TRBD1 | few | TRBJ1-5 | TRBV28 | TGTGCCGGAAAAACAGGGGATCAGCCCCAGCATTTT | CAGKTGDQPQHF
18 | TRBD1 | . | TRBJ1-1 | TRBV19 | TGTGCCAGTAGTATACGACAGGGGGGGGATCGCATGAACACTGAAGCTTTCTTT | CASSIRQGGDRMNTEAFF
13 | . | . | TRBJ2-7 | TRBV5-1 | TGCGCCAGCAGCTTGGTTTCCGAGTACGAGCAGTACTTC | CASSLVSEYEQYF
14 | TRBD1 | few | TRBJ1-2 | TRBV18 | TGTGCCAGCTCACCCCGACAGGGTGAGGGAGGCTACACCTTC | CASSPRQGEGGYTF
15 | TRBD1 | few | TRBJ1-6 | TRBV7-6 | TGTGCCAGCAGCTTAGCGACAGGGACGAATTCACCCCTCCACTTT | CASSLATGTNSPLHF
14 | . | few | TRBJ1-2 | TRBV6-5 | TGTGCCAGCAGTTACTCGCCCAGGGTAAATGGCTACACCTTC | CASSYSPRVNGYTF
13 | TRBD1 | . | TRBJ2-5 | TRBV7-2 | TGTGCCAGCAGCTCTACGGGGACAGGGACCCAGTACTTC | CASSSTGTGTQYF
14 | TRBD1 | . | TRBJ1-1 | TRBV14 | TGTGCCAGCAGCCCGGGACAGATGAACACTGAAGCTTTCTTT | CASSPGQMNTEAFF
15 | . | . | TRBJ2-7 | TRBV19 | TGTGCCAGTACCCCTAGCGGGTCAGGGGGCTACGAGCAGTACTTC | CASTPSGSGGYEQYF
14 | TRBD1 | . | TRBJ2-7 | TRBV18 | TGTGCCAGCTCAGCGCAGGGGGCGGGCTACGAGCAGTACTTC | CASSAQGAGYEQYF